Below are 10 T cell receptor beta chains sequenced from a single sample in a study of PD-1 blockade in classical Hodgkin lymphoma. Specified time point: cycle 4 day 1 (C4D1), after more than 5 weeks of nivolumab. The patients all showed relapse after autologous stem cell transplantation, while their brentuximab vedotin exposure varied. Sequenced by immunoSEQ multiplex PCR; TCRdb stores in-frame clones only, minus some. Here the sample spans around 35,000 clones, approximately 68% being singletons. Here the sequenced sample was peripheral blood mononuclear cells (PBMCs), taken before the fourth cycle of nivolumab. All receptors come from a human donor with classical Hodgkin lymphoma.

The rearrangement uses TRBV11-2 and TRBJ2-7, with D perhaps matching TRBD1 or TRBD2 (6 bases each). Germline CDR1 and CDR2: SGHAT and FQNNGV. The CDR3 is 15 amino acids. V lost 1 base, J lost 2 bases, and 12 bases lay in between. The CDR3: CASSLVWGATYEQYF. In DNA, the CDR3 is TGTGCCAGCAGCTTAGTTTGGGGGGCGACCTACGAGCAGTACTTC. Full variable domain (missing parts from reference TRBV11-2 and TRBJ2-7): EAGVAQSPRYKIIEKRQSVAFWCNPISGHATLYWYQQILGQGPKLLIQFQNNGVVDDSQLPKDRFSAERLKGVDSTLKIQPAKLEDSAVYLCASSLVWGATYEQYFGPGTRLTVT.

The chain links TRBV7-6 to TRBJ2-7; D is uncertain. Deletions cut 5 bases from V and 4 bases from J, with 12 bases between. The CDR3 has 13 residues. Germline V gene sequence: CDR1 SGHVS, CDR2 FNYEAQ. The DNA for the CDR3 is TGTGCCAGCAGCCCGAGAAGTCAATACGAGCAGTACTTC. Its translation: CASSPRSQYEQYF.

V gene TRBV7-8 combines with J gene TRBJ2-3; possibly TRBD1 for D (5 bases). The CDR3 runs 14 residues. From germline, CDR1 is SGHVS and CDR2 FQNEAQ. V gave up 3 bases and J gave up 4 bases, with 11 bases separating them. CDR3 sequence reads: CASSLGPSADTQYF. In DNA, the CDR3 is TGTGCCAGCAGCTTGGGGCCCTCAGCAGATACGCAGTATTTT.

The rearrangement uses TRBV5-1 and TRBJ1-1, with 8 bases identical to TRBD1. CDR1 is SGHRS, CDR2 YFSETQ, per germline. After removal of 3 bases from V and 4 bases from J, the junction contained 5 bases not matched to a gene. The CDR3 runs to 14 residues. The CDR3 sequence: CASSWTGLGTEAFF. The CDR3 DNA follows: TGCGCCAGCAGCTGGACAGGGTTGGGCACTGAAGCTTTCTTT.

This clone has a handful of counts. This chain joins TRBV7-2 and TRBJ1-2; D remains unclear. Germline V gene sequence: CDR1 SGHTA, CDR2 FQGNSA. Trimming left V 5 bases short and J 0 bases short, with 16 bases between. CDR3 length equals 16 residues. The chain's CDR3 is CASSHPLGEANYGYTF. The CDR3 DNA reads TGTGCCAGCAGCCACCCCTTGGGCGAGGCTAACTATGGCTACACCTTC. Looking up the rest from reference TRBV7-2 and TRBJ1-2 gives the full variable domain: GAGVSQSPSNKVTEKGKDVELRCDPISGHTALYWYRQSLGQGLEFLIYFQGNSAPDKSGLPSDRFSAERTGGSVSTLTIQRTQQEDSAVYLCASSHPLGEANYGYTFGSGTRLTVV.

The chain has TRBV27 and TRBJ2-1; TRBD2 might be the D (6 bases). The germline V gene has CDR1 MNHEY and CDR2 SMNVEV (reference sequence). V was trimmed by 0 bases and J by 6 bases, leaving 9 bases between them. The CDR3 has 14 residues. CDR3 sequence reads: CASSLSGTPNEQFF. The CDR3 DNA reads TGTGCCAGCAGTTTATCGGGGACTCCCAATGAGCAGTTCTTC.

The rearrangement uses TRBV27 and TRBJ2-3; no clear D gene. Germline loops: CDR1 MNHEY, CDR2 SMNVEV (reference sequence). The CDR3 spans 11 residues. V was cut by 3 bases and J by 5 bases, with 3 bases left in between. The CDR3 coding sequence is TGTGCCAGCAGTTTTTTAGATACGCAGTATTTT. Protein sequence: CASSFLDTQYF.

The CDR3 region has the DNA TGTGCCAGCAGTGAAGAGCTTGGCGGGTCCTACGAGCAGTACTTC. Protein sequence: CASSEELGGSYEQYF. The rearrangement joins TRBV6-1 to TRBJ2-7, with a tentative D call TRBD2 (5 bases). From germline, CDR1 is MNHNS and CDR2 SASEGT. Trimming removed 1 base from V and 1 base from J, with 11 bases in between. The CDR3 covers 15 residues.

This chain joins TRBV10-2 and TRBJ1-2; D remains ambiguous. The CDR3 is 11 amino acids. Trimming removed 3 bases at V and 4 bases at J, with 3 bases between. The germline gives CDR1 WSHSY, CDR2 SAAADI. CDR3 DNA: TGCGCCAGCAGTGACACCTATGGCTACACCTTC. It yields the protein CASSDTYGYTF.

This chain links TRBV30 with TRBJ2-7; tentatively, D is TRBD1 or TRBD2 (5 bases each). This CDR3 region has 13 residues. V lost 5 bases and J 2 bases, leaving 13 bases between the germline ends. Germline V gene sequence: CDR1 GTSNPN, CDR2 SVGIG (reference sequence). CDR3 nucleotides: TGTGCCTGGGGGGGTCTCTCCCCCTACGAGCAGTACTTC. It translates to CAWGGLSPYEQYF.